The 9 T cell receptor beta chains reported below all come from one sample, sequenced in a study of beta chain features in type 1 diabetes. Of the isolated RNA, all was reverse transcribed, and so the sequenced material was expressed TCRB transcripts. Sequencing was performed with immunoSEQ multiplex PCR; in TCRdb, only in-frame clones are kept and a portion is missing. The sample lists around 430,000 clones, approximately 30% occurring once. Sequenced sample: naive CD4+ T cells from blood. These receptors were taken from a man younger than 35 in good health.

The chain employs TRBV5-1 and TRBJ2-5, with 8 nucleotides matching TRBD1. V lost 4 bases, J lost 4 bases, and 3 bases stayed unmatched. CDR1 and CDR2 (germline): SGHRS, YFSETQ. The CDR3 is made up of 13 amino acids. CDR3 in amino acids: CASSGGQGETQYF. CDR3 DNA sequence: TGCGCCAGCAGCGGAGGACAGGGAGAGACCCAGTACTTC.

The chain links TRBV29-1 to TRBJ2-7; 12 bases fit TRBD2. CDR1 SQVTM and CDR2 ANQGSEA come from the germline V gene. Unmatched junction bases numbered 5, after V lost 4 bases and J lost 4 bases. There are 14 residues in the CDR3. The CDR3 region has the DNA TGCAGCGTTGGACTAGCGGGAGAGAGGTACGAGCAGTACTTC. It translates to CSVGLAGERYEQYF.

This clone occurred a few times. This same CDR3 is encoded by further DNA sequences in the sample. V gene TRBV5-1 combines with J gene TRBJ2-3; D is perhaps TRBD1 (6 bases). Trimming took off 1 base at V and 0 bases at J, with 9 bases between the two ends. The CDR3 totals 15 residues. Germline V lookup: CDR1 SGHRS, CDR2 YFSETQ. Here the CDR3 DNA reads TGCGCCAGCAGCTTGCAGGGGCCAAGCACAGATACGCAGTATTTT. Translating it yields CASSLQGPSTDTQYF.

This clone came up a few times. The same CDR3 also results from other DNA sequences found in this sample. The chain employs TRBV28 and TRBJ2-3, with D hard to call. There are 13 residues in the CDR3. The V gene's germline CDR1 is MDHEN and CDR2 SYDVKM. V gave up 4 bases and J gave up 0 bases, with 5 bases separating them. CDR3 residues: CASSSGSTDTQYF. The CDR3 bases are TGTGCCAGCAGTTCCGGGAGCACAGATACGCAGTATTTT. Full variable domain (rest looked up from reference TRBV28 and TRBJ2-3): DVKVTQSSRYLVKRTGEKVFLECVQDMDHENMFWYRQDPGLGLRLIYFSYDVKMKEKGDIPEGYSVSREKKERFSLILESASTNQTSMYLCASSSGSTDTQYFGPGTRLTVL.

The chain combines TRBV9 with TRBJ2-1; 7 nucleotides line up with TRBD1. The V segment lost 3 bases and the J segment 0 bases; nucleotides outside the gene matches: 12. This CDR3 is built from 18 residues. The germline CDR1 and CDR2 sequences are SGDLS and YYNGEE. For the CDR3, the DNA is TGTGCCAGCAGCGCCGAGACACTGTGGGACAGCTCCTACAATGAGCAGTTCTTC. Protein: CASSAETLWDSSYNEQFF.

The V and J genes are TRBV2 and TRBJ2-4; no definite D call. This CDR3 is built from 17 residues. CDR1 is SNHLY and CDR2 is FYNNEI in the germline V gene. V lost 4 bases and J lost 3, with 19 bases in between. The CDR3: CASSGGTEEWFKNIQYF. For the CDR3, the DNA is TGTGCCAGCAGTGGGGGTACAGAGGAATGGTTCAAAAACATTCAGTACTTC.

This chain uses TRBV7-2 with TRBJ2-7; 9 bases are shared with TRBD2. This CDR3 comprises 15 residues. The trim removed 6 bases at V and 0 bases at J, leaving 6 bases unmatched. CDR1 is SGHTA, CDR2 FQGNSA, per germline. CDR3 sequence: CASRRTSGPSYEQYF. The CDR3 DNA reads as TGTGCCAGCAGACGCACTAGCGGGCCCTCCTACGAGCAGTACTTC.

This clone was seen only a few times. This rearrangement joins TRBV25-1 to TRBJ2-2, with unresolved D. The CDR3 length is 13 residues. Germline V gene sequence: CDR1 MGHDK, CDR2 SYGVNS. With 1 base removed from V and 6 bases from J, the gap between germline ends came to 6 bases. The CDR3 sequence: CASSEWLAGELFF. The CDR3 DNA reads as TGTGCCAGCAGTGAATGGCTGGCCGGGGAGCTGTTTTTT.

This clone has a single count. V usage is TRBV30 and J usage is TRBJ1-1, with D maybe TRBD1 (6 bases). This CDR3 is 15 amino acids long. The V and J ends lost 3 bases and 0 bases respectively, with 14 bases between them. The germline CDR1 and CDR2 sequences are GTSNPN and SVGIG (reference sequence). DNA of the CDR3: TGTGCCTGGAGGGTTTTAGGGGGGGTGAACACTGAAGCTTTCTTT. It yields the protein CAWRVLGGVNTEAFF.